The 32 T cell receptor beta chains in this list originate from one sample, sequenced in a study of tumor-infiltrating lymphocytes in primary liver carcinoma. Co-extraction of both nucleic acids (RNA and DNA) used roughly 18-32 mg of unsorted bulk tissue. Researchers generated TCR beta cDNA from about 530 ng of total RNA, relying on a constant-region primer. Each TCR beta library was derived from three nested multiplex PCR rounds that employed slightly modified ARM-PCR. It was with TRBV1-TRBV30 forward primers and a C-beta reverse primer that the first two PCR rounds were run, at about 9 cycles each. TCRdb recomputed calls from the multiplex PCR reads with MiXCR, one row per CDR3 protein. The sample contains 100,000 or so distinct CDR3 sequences, about 70% of which appear only once. The material sequenced was liver tumor tissue from sampling region 5. As for subset: tumor region T5, tumor centre. The receptors originated from a woman aged 60-75 years with primary liver carcinoma and hepatitis B virus infection.

Worth noting for this clonotype: One end of the junction fails to match germline, which may point to a read error. This chain links TRBV11-2 with TRBJ2-3; possibly TRBD1 for D (5 bases). The CDR3 length is 15 residues. CDR1 is SGHAT and CDR2 is FQNNGV in the germline V gene. The CDR3 here is CTSRPRGSSTDTQYF. DNA for the CDR3: TGTACCAGCAGGCCGAGAGGATCGTCGACAGATACACAGTATTTT.

In DNA, the CDR3 is TGTGCCACCTCCACGCTTGCGGGAGGGTTCGAGCAGTACTTC. Translated, it gives CATSTLAGGFEQYF. The gene calls are TRBV6-5 and TRBJ2-7; 9 nucleotides line up with TRBD2. This CDR3 contains 14 residues. J gave up 6 bases and V 10 bases, and 13 bases lay outside the gene matches. Germline V CDR1 and CDR2: MNHEY, SVGAGI.

Points on this clonotype: A read error may account for a junction end that differs from germline. The rearrangement links TRBV11-2 to TRBJ2-1; no clear D gene. From germline, CDR1 is SGHAT and CDR2 FQNNGV. This CDR3 has 14 residues. The CDR3 bases are TGTGCCAACAACTTTGGGCGTAGCTCCAATGAGCGGTTCTTC. This codes for CANNFGRSSNERFF. Supplemented by reference TRBV11-2 and TRBJ2-1, the full variable domain reads EAGVAQSPRYKIIEKRQSVAFWCNPISGHATLYWYQQILGQGPKLLIQFQNNGVVDDSQLPKDRFSAERLKGVDSTLKIQPAKLEDSAVYLCANNFGRSSNERFFGPGTRLTVL.

Details on this clonotype: With a much larger clone just one base away, this may be a read error. The V and J genes are TRBV5-6 and TRBJ2-5; 8 nucleotides match TRBD2. Germline CDR1 and CDR2: SGHDT and YYEEEE. The CDR3 has 15 amino acids. The CDR3 here is CASSSGGGNQEAQYF. The DNA of the CDR3 is TGTGCCAGCAGCAGCGGGGGCGGGAACCAAGAGGCCCAGTACTTC.

This clonotype was counted at least ten times. The CDR3 loop is CASSPGQNEAFF. CDR3 bases: TGCGCCAGCAGCCCAGGACAGAATGAAGCTTTCTTT. The rearrangement joins TRBV5-1 to TRBJ1-1; D might be TRBD1 (6 bases). Trimming stripped 4 bases from V and 7 bases from J, with 11 bases between. Germline CDR1 SGHRS, CDR2 YFSETQ. CDR3 length: 12 amino acids.

This clonotype was recorded at least ten times. A read error may be the cause here, since a much bigger clone is one base away. This chain uses TRBV6-1 with TRBJ1-1, with D hard to call. The CDR3 sequence is 13 residues long. V lost 7 bases and J lost 3, with 12 bases in between. Looked up from germline, CDR1 is MNHNS and CDR2 is SASEGT. The DNA for the CDR3 is TGTGCCAGCAATTCTTACAGAGACACTGAAGCTTTCTTT. Amino acids: CASNSYRDTEAFF.

This clonotype was picked up a small number of times. This rearrangement joins TRBV18 to TRBJ2-1; 9 bases align to TRBD1. The CDR3 is 14 amino acids. CDR1 and CDR2 (germline): KGHSH, LQKENI. The V segment lost 3 bases and the J segment 8 bases; nucleotides outside the gene matches: 5. The CDR3 sequence: CASSPDRGGDEQFF. In nucleotides, the CDR3 is TGTGCCAGCTCACCCGACAGGGGGGGGGATGAGCAGTTCTTC.

Note on this clonotype: Lacking the conserved final phenylalanine or tryptophan, this CDR3 likely reflects a read error. V and J are TRBV7-8 and TRBJ1-1, with D unclear. The CDR3 consists of 16 residues. Germline V gene lookup returns CDR1 SGHVS and CDR2 FQNEAQ. In DNA, the CDR3 is TGTGCCAGCAGCTTCCGGGAGCCGGGGTTGAACACTGGAGCTTTCCTT. Its translation is CASSFREPGLNTGAFL.

The rearrangement joins TRBV29-1 to TRBJ1-1; D unclear. The ends were cut back, 3 bases at V and 13 bases at J, with 21 bases in the middle. The CDR3 is 13 amino acids. CDR1 is SQVTM and CDR2 is ANQGSEA in the germline V gene. CDR3 coding DNA: TGCAGCGTTGACAGGACCAGGAACACTGAGGTTTTCTTT. Translated: CSVDRTRNTEVFF. Full variable domain (remainder filled in from reference TRBV29-1 and TRBJ1-1): SAVISQKPSRDICQRGTSLTIQCQVDSQVTMMFWYRQQPGQSLTLIATANQGSEATYESGFVIDKFPISRPNLTFSTLTVSNMSPEDSSIYLCSVDRTRNTEVFFGQGTRLTVV.

In the case of this clonotype: This may stem from a read error, because a much larger clone lies one nucleotide away. The rearrangement uses TRBV30 and TRBJ1-2; possibly TRBD1 for D (5 bases). Trimming left V 3 bases short and J 1 base short, with 9 bases between. The CDR3 length is 13 residues. CDR1 GTSNPN and CDR2 SVGIG come from the germline V gene (reference sequence). CDR3 in DNA: TGTGCCTGGAGACAGGACCTTAACTATGGCTACACCTTC. Protein: CAWRQDLNYGYTF.

This clonotype has ten or more counts. V usage is TRBV29-1 and J usage is TRBJ2-1; D remains unclear. V lost 4 bases and J lost 2, with 9 bases in between. Germline CDR1 and CDR2: SQVTM and ANQGSEA. The CDR3 extends over 13 amino acids. This chain's CDR3 is CSVVFDAYNEQFF. The CDR3 coding sequence is TGCAGCGTTGTCTTCGACGCCTACAATGAGCAGTTCTTC.

As regards this clonotype: An end of the junction does not agree with germline; a read error may underlie this. J is TRBJ2-5 and V is TRBV20-1, with 10 bases identical to TRBD2. CDR1 and CDR2 (germline): DFQATT, SNEGSKA (reference sequence). CDR3 length equals 17 residues. CDR3 amino acids: CSDRESASGSIIETQYF. The DNA for the CDR3 is TGCAGTGATAGAGAATCTGCTAGCGGGAGTATTATTGAGACCCAGTACTTC.

Details on this clonotype: A read error is likely, as this CDR3 ends without the conserved phenylalanine or tryptophan. V usage is TRBV20-1 and J usage is TRBJ1-2; D gene ambiguous. CDR3 length: 11 amino acids. Germline assignment: CDR1 DFQATT and CDR2 SNEGSKA (reference sequence). V was cut by 7 bases and J by 3 bases, with 9 bases left in between. CDR3 sequence (DNA): TGCAGTGGTAAAATTGACTATGGCTACACCATC. Residues: CSGKIDYGYTI.

On this clonotype: One junction end does not reproduce the germline sequence, and a read error may be involved. V usage is TRBV11-2 and J usage is TRBJ2-3, with D uncertain. The germline gives CDR1 SGHAT, CDR2 FQNNGV. CDR3 length: 13 residues. The CDR3, as DNA: TGTGCCAACGGCTTAGATCGAGGAGATACACAGTATTTT. This translates into CANGLDRGDTQYF.

This clonotype turned up a few times. This chain links TRBV28 with TRBJ2-7; perhaps TRBD2 as D (7 bases). Germline-derived CDR1 and CDR2 are MDHEN and SYDVKM. The V end lost 1 base, the J end lost 1 base, and 11 bases lay between the germline ends. This CDR3 is built from 15 residues. The CDR3 is CASSLSGGLSYEQYF. Here the CDR3 DNA reads TGTGCCAGCAGTTTATCGGGGGGCCTGTCCTACGAGCAGTACTTC.

Note on this clonotype: Because the CDR3 is missing its conserved closing phenylalanine or tryptophan, this is likely a read error. The J gene is TRBJ2-5, the V gene TRBV11-3; D may be TRBD2 (5 bases). Germline V gene lookup returns CDR1 SGHNT and CDR2 YENEEA. This CDR3 has 15 amino acids. V lost 4 bases, J lost 0 bases, and 12 bases lay in between. CDR3 bases: TGTGCCAGCAGCTCCTGTCGGGGATACCAAGAGACCCAGTACTCC. It encodes CASSSCRGYQETQYS.

The CDR3 region is CASSSLRILINSPLHF. The CDR3 nucleotides are TGTGCCAGCAGTTCTTTACGTATCTTAATTAATTCACCCCTCCACTTT. This sequence joins TRBV28 and TRBJ1-6; D ambiguous. Germline CDR1 MDHEN, CDR2 SYDVKM. The CDR3 covers 16 residues. V was clipped by 4 bases and J by 6 bases, with 16 bases between them.

V and J are TRBV6-5 and TRBJ1-6; 9 bases are a match to TRBD1. The CDR3 consists of 15 residues. Germline lookup yields CDR1 MNHEY and CDR2 SVGAGI. V dropped 9 bases and J dropped 14; count of bases not matched to a gene: 17. For the CDR3, the DNA is TGTGCCAGTAGTCTTACCGGGACAGGGAACTCAGCCCTCCACTTT. This gives the protein CASSLTGTGNSALHF.

With respect to this clonotype: Because the CDR3 is missing its conserved closing phenylalanine or tryptophan, this is likely a read error. The chain links TRBV30 to TRBJ1-5; the D gene is possibly TRBD1 (5 bases). The CDR3 spans 15 residues. V lost 4 bases to trimming and J lost 7 bases, with 20 bases between them. CDR1 is GTSNPN, CDR2 SVGIG, per germline (reference sequence). The CDR3 is CAWKLPGPEPQPQHI. CDR3 bases: TGTGCCTGGAAGCTGCCGGGACCAGAACCCCAGCCCCAGCATATT.

The chain carries TRBV4-1 and TRBJ1-5; D is perhaps TRBD1 (5 bases). The CDR3 has 16 amino acids. Germline V gene sequence: CDR1 MGHRA, CDR2 YSYEKL. Trimming removed 5 bases at V and 3 bases at J, with 17 bases between. CDR3 DNA sequence: TGCGCCAGCAGCGCGACCAACAGGTCCCTCAATCAGCCCCAGCATTTT. This translates into CASSATNRSLNQPQHF.

Concerning this clonotype: Germline and junction disagree at one end, which may indicate a read error. The CDR3 DNA reads as TGCACCAGCAGTGACAGGCGAAACTATGGCTACAACTTC. Translation: CTSSDRRNYGYNF. The chain joins TRBV10-1 to TRBJ1-2, with a tentative D call TRBD1 (6 bases). CDR1 WNHNN and CDR2 SYGVQD come from the germline V gene (reference sequence). The CDR3 has 13 residues.

About this clonotype itself: Compared with germline, one end of the junction differs, possibly owing to a read error. The chain carries TRBV28 and TRBJ1-2; possible D gene TRBD1, 5 bases. Germline V gene data show CDR1 as MDHEN and CDR2 as SYDVKM. The CDR3 has 15 residues. This chain's CDR3 is CASTLVGQGYYGYTF. As DNA, the CDR3 is TGTGCCAGCACTTTAGTGGGGCAGGGATACTATGGCTACACATTC.

This clonotype has only one observation. The conserved closing phenylalanine or tryptophan is absent in this CDR3, likely reflecting a read error. The V and J genes are TRBV30 and TRBJ1-5; possibly TRBD1 for D (5 bases). Trimming shortened V by 4 bases and J by 7 bases, and 20 bases separated the two germline ends. Per the germline V gene, CDR1 is GTSNPN and CDR2 is SVGIG (reference sequence). The CDR3 runs to 15 residues. The DNA for the CDR3 is TGTGCCTGGAAGCTGCCGGGACCAGAACCCCAGCCCCAGCATTAT. Its protein is CAWKLPGPEPQPQHY.

In the case of this clonotype: One junction end does not reproduce the germline sequence, and a read error may be involved. J is TRBJ2-7 and V is TRBV7-8, with D maybe TRBD1 (5 bases). Germline CDR1 SGHVS, CDR2 FQNEAQ. This CDR3 has 13 residues. The CDR3 here is CARSWKQVYEQYF. DNA of the CDR3: TGTGCCAGAAGCTGGAAACAGGTCTACGAGCAGTACTTC.

Of note for this clonotype: The junction departs from the called germline gene at one end, perhaps through a read error. The chain employs TRBV11-2 and TRBJ2-3, with TRBD1 matching over 8 bases. Per germline, CDR1 SGHAT and CDR2 FQNNGV. This CDR3 spans 14 amino acids. The CDR3 loop is CVSSLDREVNTQYF. The DNA for the CDR3 is TGTGTCAGCAGCCTGGACAGGGAGGTGAATACGCAGTATTTT.

This clonotype was observed a single time. The chain is built from TRBV12-3 or TRBV12-4 and TRBJ2-3; possibly TRBD1 or TRBD2 for D (6 bases each). The CDR3 is made up of 12 amino acids. Trimming pared 8 bases from V and 12 bases from J, leaving 18 bases between. The CDR3 here is CASCWGAISQYF. CDR3 in DNA: TGTGCCAGCTGTTGGGGGGCTATATCTCAGTATTTT.

This clonotype was counted between two and nine times. This clone may be a read error of a much larger clone one base away. The chain has TRBV6-5 and TRBJ2-1, with 11 nucleotides matching TRBD1. CDR3 size: 14 residues. Germline CDR1 reads MNHEY; CDR2 reads SVGAGI. CDR3 region: CGSKQDRGRNEQFF. CDR3 DNA: TGTGGCAGCAAGCAGGACAGGGGGCGGAATGAGCAGTTCTTC.

The chain uses TRBV7-9 and TRBJ2-7; D is possibly TRBD1 (8 bases). Germline values: CDR1 SEHNR, CDR2 FQNEAQ (reference sequence). Trimming stripped 5 bases from V and 1 base from J, with 30 bases between. The CDR3 runs to 20 residues. CDR3 in amino acids: CASSPAGTNLWTGRSYEQYF. The CDR3 bases are TGTGCCAGCAGCCCAGCGGGGACCAACCTATGGACAGGGCGTTCCTACGAGCAGTACTTC.

This clonotype showed up many times. V and J are TRBV7-9 and TRBJ1-1; TRBD1 might be the D (5 bases). V shed 1 base and J shed 11 bases, with 17 bases lying between them. There are 14 residues in the CDR3. CDR1 is SEHNR, CDR2 FQNEAQ, per germline (reference sequence). The CDR3 sequence: CASSLGINRLDAFF. CDR3 sequence (DNA): TGTGCCAGCAGCTTAGGGATAAACAGGCTCGACGCTTTCTTT.

The gene calls are TRBV24-1 and TRBJ2-3; 14 bases are shared with TRBD2. V shed 5 bases and J 4 bases; nucleotides not matched to a gene: 4. The CDR3 runs to 16 residues. Per germline, CDR1 KGHDR and CDR2 SFDVKD. DNA for the CDR3: TGTGCCACCAGTGGGGGACTAGCGGGAGAATCAGATACGCAGTATTTT. This codes for CATSGGLAGESDTQYF.

At least ten counts were recorded for this clonotype. A read error may produce the germline difference seen at one junction end. The chain recombines TRBV6-5 with TRBJ1-2; D is uncertain. Germline CDR1 MNHEY, CDR2 SVGAGI. This CDR3 has 12 residues. The CDR3 protein is CACSIGSGLFLF. The CDR3 DNA reads TGTGCATGTTCGATCGGATCTGGTTTGTTTCTCTTC.

V gene TRBV28 combines with J gene TRBJ2-3; D might be TRBD2 (6 bases). The V end was cut by 6 bases, the J end by 1 base, with 8 bases between. Germline lookup yields CDR1 MDHEN and CDR2 SYDVKM. The CDR3 runs 13 residues. The CDR3 sequence: CASRASGTDTQYF. CDR3 in DNA: TGTGCCAGCAGGGCTAGCGGCACAGATACGCAGTATTTT.